The 23 T cell receptor beta chains presented below share a single source sample, sequenced in a study of cytomegalovirus exposure and HLA in healthy donors. Both 60 Vbeta primers and 13 Jbeta primers went into the PCR. Profiling relied on immunoSEQ multiplex PCR, and the TCRdb table lists in-frame clones only, not all of them. The sample consists of about 200,000 clones, roughly 68% of them appearing once. The source material was PBMCs. These receptors were taken from a middle-aged man in good health and CMV-seropositive.

J is TRBJ1-1 and V is TRBV6-5; 7 bases are a match to TRBD1. V lost 6 bases, J lost 5 bases, and 12 bases stayed unmatched. CDR3 length equals 15 residues. The germline CDR1 and CDR2 sequences are MNHEY and SVGAGI. DNA of the CDR3: TGTGCCAGCAGCTCCGAGACAGGGTTTTTTACTGAAGCTTTCTTT. This translates into CASSSETGFFTEAFF.

The chain combines TRBV5-1 with TRBJ1-1; D is unclear. CDR3 length: 15 residues. V lost 4 bases, J lost 0 bases, and 13 bases lay in between. The germline V gene has CDR1 SGHRS and CDR2 YFSETQ. The CDR3 DNA is TGCGCCAGCAGCATTGACGGGAACATGAACACTGAAGCTTTCTTT. It translates to CASSIDGNMNTEAFF.

In this sample, this clone turned up a few times. The chain has TRBV28 and TRBJ1-2; D uncertain. CDR1 is MDHEN, CDR2 SYDVKM, per germline. V lost 10 bases and J 2 bases, leaving 8 bases between the germline ends. This CDR3 contains 11 residues. The CDR3: CAIGGNYGYTF. The CDR3 DNA follows: TGTGCCATCGGAGGGAACTATGGCTACACCTTC.

The J gene is TRBJ2-7, the V gene TRBV5-6; 7 bases line up with TRBD1. The length of the CDR3 is 15 residues. Germline V CDR1 and CDR2: SGHDT, YYEEEE. Unmatched junction bases numbered 8, after V lost 3 bases and J lost 2 bases. CDR3 protein: CASSWGQILTYEQYF. CDR3 nucleotides: TGTGCCAGCAGCTGGGGACAGATACTAACCTACGAGCAGTACTTC.

V is TRBV7-6 and J is TRBJ2-5, with D maybe TRBD1 (5 bases). Germline values: CDR1 SGHVS, CDR2 FNYEAQ. The length of the CDR3 is 13 residues. Trimming cost V 4 bases and J 5 bases, with 11 bases left between them. The CDR3 loop is CASSWKAGETQYF. CDR3 sequence (DNA): TGTGCCAGCAGCTGGAAGGCAGGGGAGACCCAGTACTTC. The complete variable domain, with remaining parts taken from reference TRBV7-6 and TRBJ2-5, reads GAGVSQSPRYKVTKRGQDVALRCDPISGHVSLYWYRQALGQGPEFLTYFNYEAQQDKSGLPNDRFSAERPEGSISTLTIQRTEQRDSAMYRCASSWKAGETQYFGPGTRLLVL.

V and J are TRBV18 and TRBJ2-1; D may be TRBD1 (5 bases). Germline assignment: CDR1 KGHSH and CDR2 LQKENI. The CDR3 has 14 residues. V lost 3 bases to trimming and J lost 2 bases, with 8 bases between them. The CDR3 DNA reads TGTGCCAGCTCACCGGACACTGCCTACAATGAGCAGTTCTTC. Encoded protein: CASSPDTAYNEQFF.

The chain combines TRBV19 with TRBJ1-2, with D tentatively TRBD1 (5 bases). Trimming pared 10 bases from V and 8 bases from J, leaving 14 bases between. Looked up from germline, CDR1 is LNHDA and CDR2 is SQIVND (reference sequence). The CDR3 is 11 amino acids. This CDR3 is CATLGVSGYTF. CDR3 nucleotides: TGTGCCACTCTAGGGGTTAGCGGCTACACCTTC.

The rearrangement links TRBV13 to TRBJ2-1; 10 bases align to TRBD2. The germline V gene has CDR1 PRHDT and CDR2 FYEKMQ (reference sequence). The CDR3 length is 15 residues. With V trimmed by 1 base and J by 9 bases, 6 bases remained unmatched. The CDR3 coding sequence is TGTGCCAGCAGCTTAGATCTAGCGGGGGTCGTTGAGCAGTTCTTC. As protein: CASSLDLAGVVEQFF.

This clone showed up just a few times. The rearrangement joins TRBV4-1 to TRBJ2-2; tentative D call: TRBD2 (5 bases). Trimming pared 4 bases from V and 5 bases from J, leaving 14 bases between. Germline V gene data show CDR1 as MGHRA and CDR2 as YSYEKL. CDR3 size: 15 residues. CDR3 protein: CASSRGIKATGELFF. As DNA, the CDR3 is TGCGCCAGCAGCCGAGGGATAAAAGCTACCGGGGAGCTGTTTTTT.

For this clone: At one end the junction does not follow the germline gene, possibly because of a read error. Other nucleotide sequences from this sample produce the same CDR3. The V gene is TRBV5-6, the J gene TRBJ2-7; 7 nucleotides align to TRBD1. Per the germline V gene, CDR1 is SGHDT and CDR2 is YYEEEE. CDR3 length: 15 amino acids. CDR3 DNA: TGTGCCAGCAGTTCGGCCCCGAGGGGGCCCTACGAGCAATACTTC. Amino acid sequence: CASSSAPRGPYEQYF. The variable domain in full, with the rest retrieved from reference TRBV5-6 and TRBJ2-7, is DAGVTQSPTHLIKTRGQQVTLRCSPKSGHDTVSWYQQALGQGPQFIFQYYEEEERQRGNFPDRFSGHQFPNYSSELNVNALLLGDSALYLCASSSAPRGPYEQYFGPGTRLTVT.

As for this clone: In the same sample, other DNA sequences code for this CDR3. This chain links TRBV7-2 with TRBJ1-1; D not certain. Germline assignment: CDR1 SGHTA and CDR2 FQGNSA. V gave up 1 base and J gave up 2 bases, with 8 bases separating them. The CDR3 is made up of 14 amino acids. The CDR3 nucleotides read TGTGCCAGCAGCTTAGTGGGAGGCAACACTGAAGCTTTCTTT. This encodes CASSLVGGNTEAFF.

This chain links TRBV21-1 with TRBJ2-5; the table's D call TRBD1 went unverified against the DNA. TRBV21-1 is a pseudogene locus. This CDR3 is 15 amino acids long. In nucleotides, the CDR3 is TGTGCCAGCAGCAGAAACAGGGAGACTCAAGAGACCCAGTACTTC. It specifies CASSRNRETQETQYF.

This clone was recorded a few times. This chain uses TRBV6-5 with TRBJ1-2; maybe TRBD1 (6 bases). V was shortened by 6 bases and J by 6 bases, with 17 bases between the two germline ends. Germline CDR1 is MNHEY and CDR2 is SVGAGI. The length of the CDR3 is 14 residues. The CDR3: CASSGSQGINGYTF. The CDR3, as DNA: TGTGCCAGCAGCGGCTCACAGGGAATAAATGGCTACACCTTC.

This chain joins TRBV6-1 and TRBJ1-1; 8 nucleotides match TRBD1. V dropped 5 bases and J dropped 10; count of bases not matched to a gene: 12. Germline-derived CDR1 and CDR2 are MNHNS and SASEGT. The CDR3 has 14 amino acids. CDR3 bases: TGTGCCAGCAGTCCATGGGACAGGTTAACGGGAGCTTTCTTT. Translating it yields CASSPWDRLTGAFF.

This clone was recorded a few times. The chain carries TRBV4-2 and TRBJ1-3; D not resolved. With 0 bases removed from V and 1 base from J, the gap between germline ends came to 10 bases. CDR3 length equals 16 residues. Looked up from germline, CDR1 is LGHNA and CDR2 is YNFKEQ. CDR3 nucleotides: TGTGCCAGCAGCCAAGAGAGATACCGTTCTGGAAACACCATATATTTT. Encoded protein: CASSQERYRSGNTIYF.

In its sample, this clone was seen once. The chain couples TRBV5-1 to TRBJ1-1, with unresolved D. CDR3 length: 12 amino acids. The germline V gene encodes CDR1 SGHRS and CDR2 YFSETQ. Trimming removed 4 bases from V and 10 bases from J, with 14 bases in between. The CDR3 sequence is CASSPAGNSAFF. The CDR3 nucleotides read TGCGCCAGCAGCCCGGCGGGTAATTCAGCTTTCTTT.

V usage is TRBV19 and J usage is TRBJ1-2; 12 positions match TRBD1. The ends lost 5 bases at V and 0 bases at J; junction bases unmatched: 4. This CDR3 comprises 16 residues. CDR1 is LNHDA and CDR2 is SQIVND in the germline V gene (reference sequence). The CDR3 DNA reads TGTGCCAGTAGTCCGGGACAGGGGGCGCCTAACTATGGCTACACCTTC. Protein product: CASSPGQGAPNYGYTF.

CDR3 region: CASSLRLGGYTF. The DNA of the CDR3 is TGTGCCAGCAGTTTGCGACTAGGTGGCTACACCTTC. The J gene is TRBJ1-2, the V gene TRBV2; D not resolved. The V end lost 5 bases, the J end lost 7 bases, and 11 bases lay between the germline ends. Germline V CDR1 and CDR2: SNHLY, FYNNEI. CDR3 size: 12 residues.

This clone turned up a few times. The chain recombines TRBV4-1 with TRBJ2-2; 8 nucleotides align to TRBD1. The germline gives CDR1 MGHRA, CDR2 YSYEKL. V lost 6 bases, J lost 5 bases, and 8 bases stayed unmatched. The CDR3 spans 15 residues. The CDR3 region is CASSPTGGETGELFF. DNA of the CDR3: TGCGCCAGCAGTCCAACAGGGGGTGAGACCGGGGAGCTGTTTTTT.

The rearrangement joins TRBV2 to TRBJ2-5; 7 bases agree with TRBD2. CDR1 is SNHLY, CDR2 FYNNEI, per germline. J was trimmed by 1 base and V by 3 bases; bases with no gene match: 2. This CDR3 region has 14 residues. In nucleotides, the CDR3 is TGTGCCAGCAGTGAGGGAGGGTTCCAAGAGACCCAGTACTTC. Its translation: CASSEGGFQETQYF. Full variable domain (rest looked up from reference TRBV2 and TRBJ2-5): EPEVTQTPSHQVTQMGQEVILRCVPISNHLYFYWYRQILGQKVEFLVSFYNNEISEKSEIFDDQFSVERPDGSNFTLKIRSTKLEDSAMYFCASSEGGFQETQYFGPGTRLLVL.

The chain links TRBV11-2 to TRBJ2-1, with 8 bases fitting TRBD2. Trimming at V came to 2 bases and at J to 7 bases, leaving 10 bases not matched to a gene. The CDR3 runs 16 residues. Germline CDR1 SGHAT, CDR2 FQNNGV. This chain's CDR3 is CASSLQAGGRKNEQFF. CDR3 nucleotides: TGTGCCAGCAGCTTACAGGCGGGGGGCCGGAAAAATGAGCAGTTCTTC.

This chain joins TRBV28 and TRBJ2-5; D uncertain. The CDR3 sequence is 14 residues long. V was clipped by 6 bases and J by 0 bases, with 11 bases between them. The germline CDR1 and CDR2 sequences are MDHEN and SYDVKM. In DNA, the CDR3 is TGTGCCAGCAGCACCTCGCGGTACCAAGAGACCCAGTACTTC. It translates to CASSTSRYQETQYF.

The table lists this clone with a few counts. The gene calls are TRBV6-1 and TRBJ1-2, with TRBD1 identical over 9 bases. With V trimmed by 3 bases and J by 3 bases, 8 bases remained unmatched. The CDR3 length is 16 residues. Germline CDR1 reads MNHNS; CDR2 reads SASEGT. CDR3 amino acids: CASSERGTGGDYGYTF. The CDR3 DNA sequence: TGTGCCAGCAGTGAGCGCGGAACAGGGGGCGACTATGGCTACACCTTC.